Below are 15 T cell receptor beta chains sequenced from a single sample in a study of T cells expressing NK-cell markers. TCRdb re-called the 5' RACE reads; every CDR3 protein appears as one record, without DNA. The sample's table shows about 160,000 distinct CDR3 sequences. The specimen sequenced was blood T cells: a sorted CD56 or NKG2C T cell subset, CD4+ or CD8+ T cells, or bulk PBMC T cells (not recorded which). The source of these receptors is a woman aged 18-70 years in good health.

The CDR3 protein is CASSQGGGDSGSYEQYF. The chain uses TRBV3-1 and TRBJ2-7; there is no DNA to check the TCRdb D call of TRBD1. Germline lookup yields CDR1 LGHDT and CDR2 YNNKEL (reference sequence). The CDR3 is made up of 17 amino acids.

This chain links TRBV18 with TRBJ1-4; the D call from TCRdb, TRBD1, cannot be confirmed without DNA. This CDR3 is 14 amino acids long. The germline V gene encodes CDR1 KGHSH and CDR2 LQKENI. CDR3 region: CASGTGATNEKLFF.

The V gene is TRBV19, the J gene TRBJ2-6; TCRdb's assignment of TRBD1 cannot be checked, as there is no DNA. The CDR3 loop spans 15 amino acids. Germline values: CDR1 LNHDA, CDR2 SQIVND (reference sequence). CDR3 in amino acids: CASGTGPSGANVLTF.

The rearrangement links TRBV19 to TRBJ2-3. Germline V CDR1 and CDR2: LNHDA, SQIVND (reference sequence). CDR3 size: 15 residues. Here the CDR3 reads CASSAVLPGTDTQYF.

The chain links TRBV6-5 to TRBJ2-5; there is no DNA to check the TCRdb D call of TRBD2. The CDR3 length is 16 residues. The germline gives CDR1 MNHEY, CDR2 SVGAGI. The CDR3 here is CASNSQGSRYGETQYF.

The V gene is TRBV7-9, the J gene TRBJ1-4. This CDR3 is 13 amino acids long. CDR1 is SEHNR, CDR2 FQNEAQ, per germline (reference sequence). CDR3 sequence reads: CASSLALGESLFF.

This chain uses TRBV7-9 with TRBJ2-3; the D call of TRBD2 rests on TCRdb alone, since no DNA is present to check it. This CDR3 region has 16 residues. Looked up from germline, CDR1 is SEHNR and CDR2 is FQNEAQ (reference sequence). CDR3 region: CASSLLAGFGTDTQYF.

This chain's CDR3 is CASSGGSGVYYNEQFF. This chain links TRBV12-3 or TRBV12-4 with TRBJ2-1; checking the TCRdb D call of TRBD1 is not possible without DNA. This CDR3 is 16 amino acids long.

The rearrangement links TRBV28 to TRBJ2-2; there is no DNA to check the TCRdb D call of TRBD2. This CDR3 has 16 amino acids. Germline-derived CDR1 and CDR2 are MDHEN and SYDVKM. CDR3: CASSLAYLLETGELFF.

V and J are TRBV25-1 and TRBJ2-3; TCRdb's D gene call, TRBD2, goes unchecked for lack of DNA. The germline V gene has CDR1 MGHDK and CDR2 SYGVNS. The CDR3 runs 16 residues. CDR3 loop: CAKGTSGRGSTDTQYF.

This chain links TRBV12-3 or TRBV12-4 with TRBJ1-1; no DNA is available, so the TRBD1 call from TCRdb remains unchecked. This CDR3 has 12 amino acids. CDR3 protein: CASSHTDRGAFF.

The rearrangement joins TRBV28 to TRBJ2-5; with no DNA, the TCRdb D assignment of TRBD1 cannot be verified. The CDR3 sequence is 15 residues long. Germline V lookup: CDR1 MDHEN, CDR2 SYDVKM. CDR3 amino acids: CASSLPGARGGTQYF.

The chain joins TRBV20-1 to TRBJ1-6; TCRdb's D gene call, TRBD1, goes unchecked for lack of DNA. The CDR3 spans 15 residues. Germline CDR1 DFQATT, CDR2 SNEGSKA (reference sequence). The CDR3 sequence is CSANAGQVGGSPLHF.

The V call is TRBV9, the J call TRBJ1-6; the D call of TRBD1 rests on TCRdb alone, since no DNA is present to check it. Germline CDR1 is SGDLS and CDR2 is YYNGEE. This CDR3 comprises 15 residues. The CDR3 loop is CASSLRQNYNSPLHF.

The chain couples TRBV20-1 to TRBJ1-2; TCRdb selects TRBD1, and the lack of DNA leaves this call unchecked. The germline V gene encodes CDR1 DFQATT and CDR2 SNEGSKA (reference sequence). This CDR3 has 14 residues. The CDR3 sequence: CSARYRDSNYGYTF.